This TCR beta chain was sequenced for a study of blood T cell repertoires in COVID-19. Sequenced by immunoSEQ multiplex PCR; TCRdb stores in-frame clones only, minus some. Seen here are 350,000 or so clones, about 88% observed once, and the top ten hold approximately 1%. CDR3 length: 14 residues. Germline trimming cut 5 bases from V and 6 bases from J; bases unmatched to any gene: 8. CDR1 is SGHVS, CDR2 FQNEAQ, per germline. This TCR derives from a woman younger than 45 who had been exposed to COVID-19. This chain connects TRBV7-8 to TRBJ2-7, with 9 nucleotides matching TRBD2. The sample taken for sequencing was PBMCs or T cells enriched from blood (not recorded which). The CDR3 DNA reads TGTGCCAGCAGCCGTAGCGGGAGTACCGGCGAGCAGTACTTC. Its translation: CASSRSGSTGEQYF.